The TCR beta chain under discussion was sequenced for a study of cytomegalovirus exposure and HLA in healthy donors. Study-level background: Researchers found that about four fifths of 300 to 450 genotyped donors fell within the Caucasian-associated ancestry cluster.

Both 60 Vbeta primers and 13 Jbeta primers went into the PCR. Method: immunoSEQ multiplex PCR; TCRdb's copy keeps in-frame clones and lacks some. There are 150,000 to 200,000 clones in the sample; 55% to 70% occur only once, and 2.5% to 3.5% lies in the top ten. CDR1 and CDR2 from the germline V gene are DFQATT and SNEGSKA (reference sequence). V lost 5 bases to trimming and J lost 2 bases, with 3 bases between them. This CDR3 is built from 10 residues. This clone was seen just once. Its antigen remains unknown. Points from the study as a whole: A missense variant in DCLRE1C was later tied to TCR beta V- and J-gene trimming. The records held CMV serostatus as the only immune exposure information. The study found most TCR sequences rare, yet found some public TCRs in many donors.

The TCR comes from a woman in her 40s in good health and CMV-seropositive. The chain employs TRBV20-1 and TRBJ1-1; D is unresolved. The sample taken for sequencing was PBMCs. CDR3 residues: CSARNTEAFF. The CDR3 DNA reads TGCAGTGCTCGTAACACTGAAGCTTTCTTT.